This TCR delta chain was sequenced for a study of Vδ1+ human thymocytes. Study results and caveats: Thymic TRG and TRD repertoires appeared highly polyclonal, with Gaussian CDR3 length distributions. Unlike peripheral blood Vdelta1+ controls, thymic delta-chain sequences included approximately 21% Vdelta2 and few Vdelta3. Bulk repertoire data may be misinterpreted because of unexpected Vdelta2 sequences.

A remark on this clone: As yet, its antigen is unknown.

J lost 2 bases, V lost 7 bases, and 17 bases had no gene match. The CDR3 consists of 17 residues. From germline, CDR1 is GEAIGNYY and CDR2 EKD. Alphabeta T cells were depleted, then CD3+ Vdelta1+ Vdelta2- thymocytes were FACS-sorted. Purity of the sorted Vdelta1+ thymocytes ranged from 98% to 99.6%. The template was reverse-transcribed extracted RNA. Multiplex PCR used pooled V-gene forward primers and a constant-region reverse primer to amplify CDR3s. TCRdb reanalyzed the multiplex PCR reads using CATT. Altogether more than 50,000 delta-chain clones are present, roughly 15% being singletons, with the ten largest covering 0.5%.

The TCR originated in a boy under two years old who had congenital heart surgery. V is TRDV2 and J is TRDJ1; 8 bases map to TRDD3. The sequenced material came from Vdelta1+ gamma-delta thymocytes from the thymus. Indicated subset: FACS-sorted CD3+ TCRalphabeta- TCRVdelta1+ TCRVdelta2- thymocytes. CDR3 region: CACGTGLGDSFTDKLIF. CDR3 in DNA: TGTGCCTGCGGCACCGGTTTGGGGGATTCTTTTACCGATAAACTCATCTTT.